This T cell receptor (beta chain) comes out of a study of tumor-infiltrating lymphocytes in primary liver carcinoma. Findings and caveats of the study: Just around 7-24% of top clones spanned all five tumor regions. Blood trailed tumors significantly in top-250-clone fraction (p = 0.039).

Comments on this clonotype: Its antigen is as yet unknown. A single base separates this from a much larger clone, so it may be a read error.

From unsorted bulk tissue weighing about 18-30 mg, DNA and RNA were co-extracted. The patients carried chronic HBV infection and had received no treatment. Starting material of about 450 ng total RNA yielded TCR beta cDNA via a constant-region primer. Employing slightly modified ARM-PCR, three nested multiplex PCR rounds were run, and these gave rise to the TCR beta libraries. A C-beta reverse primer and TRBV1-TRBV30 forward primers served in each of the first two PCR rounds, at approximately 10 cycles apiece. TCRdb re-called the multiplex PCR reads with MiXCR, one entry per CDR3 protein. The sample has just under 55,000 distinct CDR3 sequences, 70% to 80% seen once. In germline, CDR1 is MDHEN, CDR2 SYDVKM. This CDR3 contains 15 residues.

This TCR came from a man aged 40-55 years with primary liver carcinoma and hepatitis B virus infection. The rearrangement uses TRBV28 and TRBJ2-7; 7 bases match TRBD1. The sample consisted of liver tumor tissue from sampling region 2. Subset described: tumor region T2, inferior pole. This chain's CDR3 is CVSRSHGTEMSEQYF. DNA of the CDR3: TGTGTCAGCAGGAGTCACGGGACAGAGATGAGCGAGCAGTACTTC.